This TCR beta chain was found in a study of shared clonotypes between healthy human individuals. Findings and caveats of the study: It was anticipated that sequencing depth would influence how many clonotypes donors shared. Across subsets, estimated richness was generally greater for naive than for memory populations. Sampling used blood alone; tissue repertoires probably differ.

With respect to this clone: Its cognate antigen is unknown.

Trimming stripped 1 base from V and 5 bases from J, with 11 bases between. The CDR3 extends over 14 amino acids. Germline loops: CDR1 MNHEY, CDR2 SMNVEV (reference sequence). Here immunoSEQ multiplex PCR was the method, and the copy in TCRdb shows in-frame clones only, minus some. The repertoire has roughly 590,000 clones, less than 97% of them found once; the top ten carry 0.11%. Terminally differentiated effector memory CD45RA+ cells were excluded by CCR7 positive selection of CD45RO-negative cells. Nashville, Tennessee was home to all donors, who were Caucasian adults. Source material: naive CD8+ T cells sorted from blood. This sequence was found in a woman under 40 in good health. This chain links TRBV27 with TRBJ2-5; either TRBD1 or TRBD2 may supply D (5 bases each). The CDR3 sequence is CASSLWGNGETQYF. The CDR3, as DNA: TGTGCCAGCAGTTTATGGGGGAATGGTGAGACCCAGTACTTC.